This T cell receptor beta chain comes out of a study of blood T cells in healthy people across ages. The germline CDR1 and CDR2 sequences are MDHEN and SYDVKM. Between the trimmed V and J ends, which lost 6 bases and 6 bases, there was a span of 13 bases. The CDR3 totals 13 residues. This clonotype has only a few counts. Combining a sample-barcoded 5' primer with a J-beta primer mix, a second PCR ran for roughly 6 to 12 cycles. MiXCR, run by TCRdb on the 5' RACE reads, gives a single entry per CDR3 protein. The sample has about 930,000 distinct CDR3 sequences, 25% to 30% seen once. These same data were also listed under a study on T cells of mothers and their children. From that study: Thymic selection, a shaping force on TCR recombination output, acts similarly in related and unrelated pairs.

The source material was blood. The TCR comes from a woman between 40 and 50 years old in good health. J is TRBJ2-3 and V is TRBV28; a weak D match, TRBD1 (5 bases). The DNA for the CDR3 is TGTGCCAGCAGGACCAGGGTCCAGGATACGCAGTATTTT. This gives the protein CASRTRVQDTQYF.